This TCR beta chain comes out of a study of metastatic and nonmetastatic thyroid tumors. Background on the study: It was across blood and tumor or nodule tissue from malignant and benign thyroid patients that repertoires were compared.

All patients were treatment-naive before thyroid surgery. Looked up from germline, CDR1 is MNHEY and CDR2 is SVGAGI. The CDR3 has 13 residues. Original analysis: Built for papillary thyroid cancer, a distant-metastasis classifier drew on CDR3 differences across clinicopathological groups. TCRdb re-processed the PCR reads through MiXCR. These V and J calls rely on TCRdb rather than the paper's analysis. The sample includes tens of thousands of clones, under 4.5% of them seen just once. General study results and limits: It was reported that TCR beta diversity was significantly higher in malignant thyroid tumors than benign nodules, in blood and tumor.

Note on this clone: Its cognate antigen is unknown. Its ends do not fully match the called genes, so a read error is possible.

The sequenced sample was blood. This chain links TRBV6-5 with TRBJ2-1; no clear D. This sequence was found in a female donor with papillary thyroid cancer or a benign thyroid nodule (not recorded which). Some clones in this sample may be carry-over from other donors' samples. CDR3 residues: CASRYYRPNGQFF. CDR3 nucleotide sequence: TGTGCCAGCAGGTACTATCGTCCTAATGGGCAGTTCTTC.